The 28 T cell receptor beta chains in this list originate from one sample, sequenced in a study of regulatory T cells in long-lasting Graves disease. Time point described: newly diagnosed GD, antithyroid drugs for less than 3 months. The TCR library used RNA extracted from PBMCs. Through Arm-PCR of CDR3 regions and iRepertoire HTBI primers, TCR beta libraries were built. MiXCR, run by TCRdb on the multiplex PCR reads, gives a single entry per CDR3 protein. The sample includes hundreds of thousands of distinct CDR3 sequences, 16% seen only once; the top ten take about 17%. The same sample was also used in a study of T cells in Graves' hyperthyroidism and ophthalmopathy.

This material consisted of peripheral blood mononuclear cells (PBMCs), taken at new diagnosis, from a patient treated with antithyroid drugs. These receptors were obtained from a woman in her 30s with Graves disease.

This clonotype was seen many times. The chain uses TRBV7-2 and TRBJ2-1, with 16 bases aligning to TRBD2. Trimming removed 6 bases from V and 4 bases from J; junction bases left unmatched: 9. Germline values: CDR1 SGHTA, CDR2 FQGNSA. The CDR3 has 18 amino acids. The CDR3, as DNA: TGTGCCAGCAGGCCACCGGGACTAGCGGGAGGGCCTTACAATGAGCAGTTCTTC. Amino acids: CASRPPGLAGGPYNEQFF.

The sample holds many counts of this clonotype. The rearrangement joins TRBV28 to TRBJ2-7; D gene uncertain. The CDR3 is made up of 16 amino acids. Germline V gene lookup returns CDR1 MDHEN and CDR2 SYDVKM. V was cut by 1 base and J by 3 bases, with 16 bases left in between. The CDR3 coding sequence is TGTGCCAGCAGTTTATCATTCATTCGGTCCCACTACGAGCAGTACTTC. Encoded protein: CASSLSFIRSHYEQYF.

There are many counts of this clonotype. The V and J genes are TRBV11-2 and TRBJ2-7; D might be TRBD1 or TRBD2, each matching 5 bases. The CDR3 spans 13 residues. CDR1 and CDR2 from the germline V gene are SGHAT and FQNNGV. V lost 4 bases to trimming and J lost 4 bases, with 11 bases between them. The CDR3 DNA is TGTGCCAGCAGCTCGGGGCCCGTTTACGAGCAGTACTTC. This codes for CASSSGPVYEQYF. Looking up the rest from reference TRBV11-2 and TRBJ2-7 gives the full variable domain: EAGVAQSPRYKIIEKRQSVAFWCNPISGHATLYWYQQILGQGPKLLIQFQNNGVVDDSQLPKDRFSAERLKGVDSTLKIQPAKLEDSAVYLCASSSGPVYEQYFGPGTRLTVT.

On this clonotype itself: A much larger clone differs by one base, so this may be a read error. The chain couples TRBV2 to TRBJ1-1; D perhaps matches TRBD1 (6 bases). The germline V gene encodes CDR1 SNHLY and CDR2 FYNNEI. There are 14 residues in the CDR3. Trimming pared 1 base from V and 6 bases from J, leaving 12 bases between. The CDR3 protein is CASSEVGAASEAFF. CDR3 in DNA: TGTGCCAGCAGTGAAGTGGGGGCAGCTTCTGAAGCTTTCTTT.

This clonotype was picked up many times. The V gene is TRBV27, the J gene TRBJ2-2, with D possibly called TRBD1 or TRBD2 (5 bases each). The germline V and J ends were trimmed by 8 bases and 6 bases, with 13 bases remaining between them. The CDR3 loop spans 13 amino acids. The V gene's germline CDR1 is MNHEY and CDR2 SMNVEV (reference sequence). The CDR3 loop is CASARGDAGELFF. CDR3 coding DNA: TGTGCCAGCGCCAGAGGGGATGCCGGGGAGCTGTTTTTT.

This clonotype was picked up a small number of times. V is TRBV18 and J is TRBJ2-3; D might be TRBD1 or TRBD2, each matching 5 bases. CDR1 and CDR2 (germline): KGHSH, LQKENI. V lost 3 bases to trimming and J lost 6 bases, with 16 bases between them. The CDR3 totals 15 residues. The CDR3 DNA reads as TGTGCCAGCTCACCCCCAACGGGGCTGAGGGATACGCAGTATTTT. Protein product: CASSPPTGLRDTQYF.

This clonotype was detected only a few times. V and J are TRBV3-1 and TRBJ2-7; D unclear. Germline CDR1 is LGHDT and CDR2 is YNNKEL (reference sequence). The V gene lost 8 bases and the J gene lost 2 bases, with 7 bases spanning the gap. The CDR3 length is 11 residues. CDR3 protein: CASGEPYEQYF. CDR3 coding DNA: TGTGCCAGCGGGGAACCCTACGAGCAGTACTTC.

The chain has TRBV14 and TRBJ2-1; TRBD2 agrees at 15 bases. CDR1 and CDR2 from the germline V gene are SGHDN and FVKESK. This CDR3 region has 17 residues. Trimming took 1 base from V and 8 from J; bases not matched to a gene: 6. DNA for the CDR3: TGTGCCAGCAGCCAAGCAGTCGGACTAGCGGGAGGGTATGAGCAGTTCTTC. Its protein is CASSQAVGLAGGYEQFF.

This clonotype was recorded only once. The gene calls are TRBV6-1 and TRBJ2-1; 9 nucleotides match TRBD2. After removal of 5 bases from V and 4 bases from J, the junction contained 6 bases not matched to a gene. Germline assignment: CDR1 MNHNS and CDR2 SASEGT. CDR3 length: 15 residues. The CDR3 reads CASSMTSGSYNEQFF. CDR3 sequence (DNA): TGTGCCAGCAGTATGACTAGCGGAAGTTACAATGAGCAGTTCTTC.

The chain joins TRBV5-1 to TRBJ2-7; TRBD1 matches 7 bases. There are 14 residues in the CDR3. V was pared by 4 bases and J by 3 bases, with 7 bases of the junction left unmatched. The germline V gene has CDR1 SGHRS and CDR2 YFSETQ. CDR3 nucleotides: TGCGCCAGCAGCGATGAGGGGGCCGTCTACGAGCAGTACTTC. It codes for CASSDEGAVYEQYF.

This clonotype was seen many times. This sequence joins TRBV27 and TRBJ2-1, with D perhaps matching TRBD1 or TRBD2 (7 bases each). Trimming took off 6 bases at V and 3 bases at J, with 15 bases between the two ends. This CDR3 contains 15 residues. Germline V gene data show CDR1 as MNHEY and CDR2 as SMNVEV (reference sequence). CDR3 DNA: TGTGCCAGCAGGGGGGGGGGACAGCTCTACAATGAGCAGTTCTTC. This gives the protein CASRGGGQLYNEQFF.

This clonotype has just one count. This rearrangement joins TRBV20-1 to TRBJ2-7, with D perhaps TRBD1 (5 bases). V lost 0 bases, J lost 0 bases, and 15 bases lay in between. The CDR3 runs 16 residues. The germline V gene has CDR1 DFQATT and CDR2 SNEGSKA (reference sequence). This CDR3 reads CSARDGAGMGSYEQYF. Written as DNA, the CDR3 is TGCAGTGCTAGAGATGGGGCAGGGATGGGCTCCTACGAGCAGTACTTC.

This clonotype appeared many times. The chain links TRBV28 to TRBJ1-1, with D perhaps TRBD1 (6 bases). Germline CDR1 reads MDHEN; CDR2 reads SYDVKM. The V end was cut by 1 base, the J end by 6 bases, with 9 bases between. The CDR3 contains 13 residues. The chain's CDR3 is CASSLYRVAEAFF. The CDR3 DNA is TGTGCCAGCAGTTTATACAGGGTCGCTGAAGCTTTCTTT.

This chain links TRBV7-9 with TRBJ2-1; 12 bases line up with TRBD2. With 5 bases clipped from V and 10 bases from J, the junction kept 12 bases outside the gene matches. The V gene's germline CDR1 is SEHNR and CDR2 FQNEAQ (reference sequence). The CDR3 totals 16 residues. CDR3 in amino acids: CASSPSRLAGEVEQFF. The CDR3, as DNA: TGTGCCAGCAGCCCATCGAGACTAGCGGGAGAGGTGGAGCAGTTCTTC.

This chain links TRBV7-2 with TRBJ2-5; D is ambiguous. This CDR3 is 12 amino acids long. Deletions cut 6 bases from V and 0 bases from J, with 5 bases between. The germline V gene has CDR1 SGHTA and CDR2 FQGNSA. The CDR3 nucleotides are TGTGCCAGCAGACCTTACCAAGAGACCCAGTACTTC. This sequence encodes CASRPYQETQYF.

This chain joins TRBV12-3 or TRBV12-4 and TRBJ2-1; D is unclear. CDR3 length: 13 residues. V was cut by 8 bases and J by 6 bases, with 14 bases left in between. The CDR3 DNA reads TGTGCCAGCTCGAACGGGCTACTCAATGAGCAGTTCTTC. Its protein product is CASSNGLLNEQFF.

Concerning this clonotype itself: Just one base apart from a much larger clone, this may be a read error. This chain uses TRBV20-1 with TRBJ1-6, with a tentative D call TRBD1 (5 bases). This CDR3 has 13 amino acids. Germline lookup yields CDR1 DFQATT and CDR2 SNEGSKA (reference sequence). Deletions cut 5 bases from V and 11 bases from J, with 16 bases between. The CDR3 reads CSAGMTDDAPLHF. CDR3 DNA sequence: TGCAGTGCTGGGATGACAGATGACGCACCCCTCCACTTT.

The rearrangement joins TRBV28 to TRBJ2-3, with D perhaps matching TRBD2 (6 bases). Germline V gene data show CDR1 as MDHEN and CDR2 as SYDVKM. The CDR3 loop spans 17 amino acids. Trimming cost V 6 bases and J 4 bases, with 23 bases left between them. For the CDR3, the DNA is TGTGCCAGCAGCTTGGAGGGCCAGAGTGGGGACGCAGATACGCAGTATTTT. This translates into CASSLEGQSGDADTQYF.

There are a few counts of this clonotype. This chain uses TRBV6-9 with TRBJ2-7; possibly TRBD1 for D (6 bases). Trimming shortened V by 4 bases and J by 6 bases, and 13 bases separated the two germline ends. Germline-derived CDR1 and CDR2 are MNHGY and SVAAGI. The CDR3 is 13 amino acids. CDR3 sequence (DNA): TGTGCCAGCAGTTTGCGTACAGGGACCGAGCAGTACTTC. Its protein product is CASSLRTGTEQYF.

This clonotype was seen just once. V gene TRBV28 combines with J gene TRBJ2-1; 14 bases fit TRBD2. The V and J ends lost 5 bases and 3 bases, in that order; junction bases with no gene match: 12. Germline V CDR1 and CDR2: MDHEN, SYDVKM. The CDR3 covers 19 residues. The CDR3 loop is CASSRPGTSGSLDYNEQFF. CDR3 in DNA: TGTGCCAGCAGTCGTCCCGGGACTAGCGGGAGTCTCGACTACAATGAGCAGTTCTTC.

This chain connects TRBV7-2 to TRBJ2-2, with no clear D. Germline CDR1 is SGHTA and CDR2 is FQGNSA. The CDR3 spans 15 residues. Trimming shortened V by 1 base and J by 6 bases, and 12 bases separated the two germline ends. Here the CDR3 reads CASSLGAGMPGELFF. CDR3 DNA: TGTGCCAGCAGCTTAGGGGCCGGTATGCCCGGGGAGCTGTTTTTT.

Many counts were recorded for this clonotype. The rearrangement uses TRBV28 and TRBJ2-1; D is perhaps TRBD1 (5 bases). This CDR3 spans 15 amino acids. Germline assignment: CDR1 MDHEN and CDR2 SYDVKM. Trimming left V 1 base short and J 5 bases short, with 12 bases between. CDR3 sequence: CASSLSRSDNNEQFF. CDR3 coding DNA: TGTGCCAGCAGTTTATCCAGGTCGGACAACAATGAGCAGTTCTTC.

This clonotype was picked up many times. The rearrangement uses TRBV7-2 and TRBJ1-5; a weak D match, TRBD1 (5 bases). Per the germline V gene, CDR1 is SGHTA and CDR2 is FQGNSA. This CDR3 comprises 16 residues. The ends were cut back, 4 bases at V and 3 bases at J, with 16 bases in the middle. The CDR3 DNA follows: TGTGCCAGCAGCTCCGGACGGGGGGGTACCAATCAGCCCCAGCATTTT. Amino acids: CASSSGRGGTNQPQHF. The full variable domain, its missing parts supplied by reference TRBV7-2 and TRBJ1-5, is GAGVSQSPSNKVTEKGKDVELRCDPISGHTALYWYRQSLGQGLEFLIYFQGNSAPDKSGLPSDRFSAERTGGSVSTLTIQRTQQEDSAVYLCASSSGRGGTNQPQHFGDGTRLSIL.

This clonotype was recorded a few times. This chain links TRBV27 with TRBJ1-1, with D possibly matching TRBD1 (6 bases). Trimming took 4 bases from V and 5 from J, leaving 11 bases between them. CDR1 and CDR2 from the germline V gene are MNHEY and SMNVEV (reference sequence). The CDR3 contains 13 residues. CDR3 residues: CASSYREGTEAFF. The CDR3 coding sequence is TGTGCCAGCAGTTACAGGGAAGGTACTGAAGCTTTCTTT.

This clonotype was seen more than once but under ten times. The chain combines TRBV6-2 or TRBV6-3 with TRBJ2-1; TRBD1 agrees at 10 bases. V dropped 6 bases and J dropped 0; count of bases not matched to a gene: 5. The V gene's germline CDR1 is MNHEY and CDR2 SVGEGT. CDR3 length equals 16 residues. CDR3 sequence (DNA): TGTGCCAGCAGCAGGGGGACAGGGGACTCCTACAATGAGCAGTTCTTC. It translates to CASSRGTGDSYNEQFF.

This clonotype was seen ten or more times. The chain couples TRBV10-2 to TRBJ2-3, with TRBD2 matching 8 bases. The V segment lost 2 bases and the J segment 3 bases; nucleotides outside the gene matches: 7. CDR3 length: 16 residues. Germline V CDR1 and CDR2: WSHSY, SAAADI. The DNA for the CDR3 is TGCGCCAGCAGTGAGGATGGACTAGCTCCGACAGATACGCAGTATTTT. Protein product: CASSEDGLAPTDTQYF.

There are a few counts of this clonotype. The chain uses TRBV5-1 and TRBJ2-7, with 12 bases that match TRBD1. From germline, CDR1 is SGHRS and CDR2 YFSETQ. The CDR3 has 17 amino acids. With V trimmed by 4 bases and J by 6 bases, 14 bases remained unmatched. The CDR3 sequence: CASSLLGGGTGGAEQYF. CDR3 bases: TGCGCCAGCAGCCTACTTGGGGGCGGGACAGGGGGCGCCGAGCAGTACTTC.

This clonotype was seen at least ten times. The J gene is TRBJ2-5, the V gene TRBV6-1; TRBD1 matches at 9 bases. The junction had 6 bases not matched to a gene; V was cut back by 5 bases and J by 2 bases. Germline-derived CDR1 and CDR2 are MNHNS and SASEGT. The CDR3 extends over 15 amino acids. The CDR3 spells CASSRTGAIQETQYF. DNA of the CDR3: TGTGCCAGCAGTCGGACAGGGGCGATACAAGAGACCCAGTACTTC.